The rows below give T cell receptor beta chains drawn from one sample of a study of T cell responses to AZD1222 COVID-19 vaccine. The method was immunoSEQ multiplex PCR; TCRdb's version includes in-frame clones alone and lacks a portion of them. The table lists roughly 150,000 clones, roughly 92% of them singletons, with 1.1% to 1.5% in the top ten. The sample here was peripheral blood, taken on day 0 of AZD1222 vaccination. These receptor sequences come from an adult in good health. Each CDR3 is given with its conserved first and last residue. The order of the fields is CDR3 protein, CDR3 DNA, D gene, J gene, clone size, V gene. The D gene is left open where the match is weak. Some rows mark clone size as missing; the rest say once, few, many or name a class of expanded clone.

CASARERGSDNEQFF	TGCGCCAGCGCCCGGGAGCGGGGGTCAGACAATGAGCAGTTCTTC	TRBD2	TRBJ2-1	-	TRBV5-1
CASSFVDTEAFF	TGTGCCAGCAGTTTTGTCGATACTGAAGCTTTCTTT	-	TRBJ1-1	once	TRBV7-9
CSVTLQDRGRVHEQYF	TGCAGCGTCACTCTCCAGGACAGGGGGCGTGTTCACGAGCAGTACTTC	TRBD1	TRBJ2-7	-	TRBV29-1
CAWSFPLGYGYTF	TGTGCCTGGAGTTTTCCGCTTGGGTATGGCTACACCTTC	-	TRBJ1-2	-	TRBV30
CAISQGEETQYF	TGTGCCATCAGCCAGGGAGAGGAGACCCAGTACTTC	-	TRBJ2-5	-	TRBV10-3
CASSSSSGSDTQYF	TGTGCCAGCAGTTCCTCTAGCGGATCAGATACGCAGTATTTT	TRBD2	TRBJ2-3	once	TRBV6-4
CASRGYEQYF	TGTGCCAGCAGGGGCTACGAGCAGTACTTC	-	TRBJ2-7	-	TRBV2
CASIAGYTGELFF	TGTGCCAGCATAGCGGGATACACCGGGGAGCTGTTTTTT	TRBD2	TRBJ2-2	-	TRBV28
CAWSVLRLAGLPGGELFF	TGTGCCTGGAGTGTACTTAGACTAGCGGGACTCCCAGGCGGGGAGCTGTTTTTT	TRBD2	TRBJ2-2	-	TRBV30
CASSQGATGYEQYF	TGTGCCAGCAGCCAGGGGGCGACAGGGTACGAGCAGTACTTC	TRBD1	TRBJ2-7	-	TRBV7-9
CASSLSGTGELFF	TGTGCCAGCAGCTTGTCCGGCACCGGGGAGCTGTTTTTT	-	TRBJ2-2	-	TRBV7-3
CASSPRGRYTEAFF	TGTGCCAGTAGTCCCAGGGGGCGATACACTGAAGCTTTCTTT	TRBD1	TRBJ1-1	-	TRBV19
CASSIESGRSYEQYF	TGTGCCAGTAGTATAGAAAGCGGGAGGTCCTACGAGCAGTACTTC	TRBD2	TRBJ2-7	-	TRBV19
CASSHQTSGGLFTGELFF	TGTGCCAGCAGTCACCAGACTAGCGGGGGCCTATTCACCGGGGAGCTGTTTTTT	TRBD2	TRBJ2-2	-	TRBV3-1/TRBV3-2
CASSERQSLTSSNQPQHF	TGTGCCAGCAGTGAAAGGCAGAGCCTTACCTCTAGCAATCAGCCCCAGCATTTT	-	TRBJ1-5	-	TRBV2
CASSLALEGGQETQYF	TGTGCCAGCAGCTTAGCTTTAGAGGGGGGCCAAGAGACCCAGTACTTC	-	TRBJ2-5	-	TRBV7-8
CASSLNRKDRGRFYEQFF	TGCGCCAGCAGCTTGAATAGAAAGGACAGGGGGCGCTTTTATGAGCAGTTCTTC	TRBD1	TRBJ2-1	-	TRBV5-1
CASSLGGSGDEQYF	TGTGCCAGCAGCTTAGGAGGATCCGGAGACGAGCAGTACTTC	-	TRBJ2-7	-	TRBV7-6
CASSLSPLTGAPGELFF	TGTGCTAGCAGCTTGAGTCCCTTGACAGGCGCACCCGGGGAGCTGTTTTTT	-	TRBJ2-2	-	TRBV7-7
CASSFRDRGHAFF	TGTGCCAGCAGTTTCCGGGACAGGGGGCACGCTTTCTTT	TRBD1	TRBJ1-1	-	TRBV27
CASSQLETQYF	TGTGCCAGCAGTCAACTCGAGACCCAGTACTTC	-	TRBJ2-5	-	TRBV12-3/TRBV12-4
CASSPGSSYEQYF	TGTGCCAGCAGCCCGGGGAGCTCCTACGAGCAGTACTTC	-	TRBJ2-7	-	TRBV11-2
CASRDGGALGTEAFF	TGTGCCAGCAGGGACGGGGGGGCATTGGGCACTGAAGCTTTCTTT	-	TRBJ1-1	-	TRBV27
CASSPQAGAYEQYF	TGTGCCAGCAGCCCCCAGGCGGGAGCCTACGAGCAGTACTTC	TRBD2	TRBJ2-7	-	TRBV27
CASSGRAGPLHF	TGTGCCAGCAGTGGTCGTGCTGGACCCCTCCACTTT	-	TRBJ1-6	-	TRBV25-1
CASSYSMAGAGNTIYF	TGTGCCAGCAGTTACTCAATGGCAGGGGCTGGAAACACCATATATTTT	-	TRBJ1-3	-	TRBV6-5
CASSLVTSGRDEQYF	TGTGCCAGCAGCTTGGTGACTAGCGGGAGAGACGAGCAGTACTTC	TRBD2	TRBJ2-7	-	TRBV5-4
CASSFIGGDQPQHF	TGTGCCAGTAGTTTCATCGGGGGGGATCAGCCCCAGCATTTT	-	TRBJ1-5	-	TRBV19
CASSQVETGSRGYTF	TGTGCCAGCAGCCAAGTCGAGACAGGGTCTAGAGGCTACACCTTC	TRBD1	TRBJ1-2	-	TRBV3-1/TRBV3-2
CASSTFHNEQFF	TGTGCCAGTAGTACTTTTCACAATGAGCAGTTCTTC	-	TRBJ2-1	once	TRBV19
CASSLEGNYEQYF	TGTGCCAGCAGTTTGGAGGGAAACTACGAGCAGTACTTC	-	TRBJ2-7	-	TRBV12-3/TRBV12-4
CAGRDRGVGGELFF	TGTGCCGGCCGGGACAGGGGAGTCGGCGGGGAGCTGTTTTTT	TRBD1	TRBJ2-2	-	TRBV19
CAWRFSGSYGYTF	TGTGCCTGGAGGTTTTCTGGATCTTATGGCTACACCTTC	-	TRBJ1-2	-	TRBV30
CASSLVAGDTIYF	TGTGCCAGCAGCTTAGTTGCCGGAGACACCATATATTTT	-	TRBJ1-3	-	TRBV7-9
CASSPVRPQGVYEQYF	TGTGCCAGCAGCCCCGTCCGGCCACAGGGGGTCTACGAGCAGTACTTC	TRBD1	TRBJ2-7	-	TRBV7-9
CASSPDSLGSGNTIYF	TGTGCCAGTAGTCCCGACAGTCTCGGCTCTGGAAACACCATATATTTT	-	TRBJ1-3	-	TRBV19
CASRGRETQPQHF	TGTGCCAGCAGGGGGAGGGAAACCCAGCCCCAGCATTTT	-	TRBJ1-5	once	TRBV12-3/TRBV12-4
CASSHASGGYNEQFF	TGCGCCAGCAGCCACGCGAGCGGGGGCTACAATGAGCAGTTCTTC	TRBD2	TRBJ2-1	-	TRBV4-1
CASSVEGEDEKLFF	TGTGCCAGCAGCGTAGAAGGGGAAGATGAAAAACTGTTTTTT	-	TRBJ1-4	-	TRBV9
CASSWGTGELFF	TGTGCCAGCTCGTGGGGCACCGGGGAGCTGTTTTTT	-	TRBJ2-2	-	TRBV27
CASRTGQMNTEAFF	TGTGCAAGTCGAACGGGACAGATGAACACTGAAGCTTTCTTT	-	TRBJ1-1	few	TRBV12-2